This is a list of T cell receptor beta chains from one sample in a study of blood T cell repertoires in COVID-19. The protocol was immunoSEQ multiplex PCR, while the TCRdb copy is restricted to in-frame clones and leaves out a portion. The sample carries approximately 170,000 clones, roughly nine tenths recorded once. Material: peripheral blood. These receptors were obtained from a man aged 30 to 39 with acute or convalescent COVID-19. Both conserved end residues are trimmed from each CDR3.

>TRBJ1-2|TRBV18
ASSDREIQVYGYT
>TRBJ2-3|TRBV30
AWSKGVVTDTQY
>TRBJ2-7|TRBV5-5
ASSRDRAISYEQY
>TRBJ1-4|TRBV2
ASTRGRAPPSTEKLF
>TRBJ1-6|TRBV29-1
SAETVKQGPPSPLH
>TRBJ1-5|TRBV19
ASTWTGYSNQPQH
>TRBJ2-7|TRBV4-1
ASSLGTATSYEQY
>TRBJ1-1|TRBV29-1
SVEQEQLNTEAF
>TRBJ2-5|TRBV9
ASRRGEGLGQETQY
>TRBJ2-2|TRBV29-1
SAGGLGELF
>TRBJ2-7|TRBV3-1/TRBV3-2
ASSQKTGGPYEQY
>TRBJ2-6|TRBV5-6
ASSIQLSSGANVLT
>TRBJ2-1|TRBV2
ASVEDRRSDNEQF
>TRBJ2-7|TRBV30
AWKLPGGAYEQY
>TRBJ2-7|TRBV28
ASSSPGTGSEQY
>TRBJ2-7|TRBV28
ASSPAVHHFEDYEQY
>TRBJ2-3|TRBV6-5
ASSYHTSGRGDTQY
>TRBJ2-6|TRBV9
ASSKGQGSSGANVLT
>TRBJ2-3|TRBV18
ASSPGSRTDTQY
>TRBJ2-5|TRBV19
ASKGDQETQY
>TRBJ2-1|TRBV6-5
ASSRQGSNEQF
>TRBJ1-1|TRBV18
ASEQGANTEAF
>TRBJ2-7|TRBV11-1
ASSPQSTRGQEQY
>TRBJ2-1|TRBV5-4
ASSRTGAAYNEQF
>TRBJ2-1|TRBV11-2
ASSFGLAGGNNEQF
>TRBJ2-1|TRBV2
ASSDWRQTNNEQF